This is a list of T cell receptor beta chains from one sample in a study of OX40 agonist ivuxolimab in advanced cancers. The data were produced by immunoSEQ multiplex PCR, yet TCRdb's version contains in-frame clones alone and is incomplete. The sample has about 64,000 clones, roughly 85% seen once. Specimen: CD4+ or CD8+ T cells sorted from blood, collected in a trial of the OX40 agonist ivuxolimab. The receptor set was obtained from an adult with an advanced solid tumor such as melanoma, head and neck, liver or kidney cancer. The CDR3 runs from the conserved cysteine through the conserved F or W. The D gene is left open where the match is weak. Some rows have no size entry. The others give once, few or many, or a class for an expanded clone.

D,J,V,size,CDR3,DNA
-,TRBJ2-3,TRBV15,-,CATSRWAPGTDTQYF,TGTGCCACCAGTAGGTGGGCCCCGGGCACAGATACGCAGTATTTT
-,TRBJ1-4,TRBV6-1,-,CASTVALDEKLFF,TGTGCCAGCACGGTGGCGTTGGATGAAAAACTGTTTTTT
-,TRBJ1-4,TRBV10-1,-,CASSEGNEKLFF,TGCGCCAGCAGTGAGGGTAATGAAAAACTGTTTTTT
-,TRBJ1-1,TRBV7-9,-,CASSLLSEDTEAFF,TGTGCCAGCAGTCTGCTGAGTGAAGACACTGAAGCTTTCTTT
-,TRBJ2-2,TRBV11-3,-,CASSLRQANTGELFF,TGTGCCAGCAGCTTAAGACAAGCGAACACCGGGGAGCTGTTTTTT
TRBD1,TRBJ2-5,TRBV19,-,CASSISVGQGGQTQYF,TGTGCCAGTAGTATATCCGTCGGACAGGGAGGACAGACCCAGTACTTC
TRBD1,TRBJ2-7,TRBV29-1,-,CSARAGTGGEQYF,TGCAGCGCCCGGGCCGGGACAGGGGGCGAGCAGTACTTC
TRBD2,TRBJ2-7,TRBV7-2,-,CASSFEAGTSYEQYF,TGTGCCAGCAGCTTTGAAGCGGGGACTTCCTACGAGCAGTACTTC
-,TRBJ2-7,TRBV6-5,once,CASSYYGTPYEQYF,TGTGCCAGCAGTTACTACGGGACACCCTACGAGCAGTACTTC
TRBD1,TRBJ2-2,TRBV7-2,once,CASRADRTNTGELFF,TGTGCCAGCAGGGCGGACAGGACGAACACCGGGGAGCTGTTTTTT
TRBD1,TRBJ1-4,TRBV30,-,CAWSVRGQATEKLFF,TGTGCCTGGAGTGTAAGGGGACAGGCAACGGAAAAACTGTTTTTT
-,TRBJ2-2,TRBV30,-,CAWRWTAGELFF,TGTGCCTGGAGGTGGACCGCCGGGGAGCTGTTTTTT
-,TRBJ1-5,TRBV7-2,few,CASSLVGSNSNQPQHF,TGTGCCAGCAGCTTAGTGGGCTCCAATAGCAATCAGCCCCAGCATTTT
TRBD1,TRBJ2-1,TRBV7-9,-,CASSRGQGANEQFF,TGTGCCAGCAGCAGAGGACAGGGGGCTAATGAGCAGTTCTTC
-,TRBJ2-2,TRBV29-1,once,CSVQASGFTSGELFF,TGCAGCGTCCAGGCCAGCGGGTTTACCAGCGGGGAGCTGTTTTTT
TRBD2,TRBJ2-5,TRBV7-8,-,CASSRGLAGETQYF,TGTGCCAGCAGCCGGGGACTAGCCGGAGAGACCCAGTACTTC
TRBD1,TRBJ1-5,TRBV19,few,CASSRDRGGNQPQHF,TGTGCCAGTAGTAGGGACAGGGGAGGCAATCAGCCCCAGCATTTT
TRBD1,TRBJ1-1,TRBV6-5,-,CASRSYRGTEAFF,TGTGCCAGCAGGTCTTACAGGGGCACTGAAGCTTTCTTT
-,TRBJ2-7,TRBV6-5,-,CASSFEGVSSYEQYF,TGTGCCAGCAGTTTCGAAGGGGTAAGCTCCTACGAGCAGTACTTC
-,TRBJ1-1,TRBV7-8,-,CASSLGYGEMNTEAFF,TGTGCCAGCAGCTTAGGTTACGGGGAGATGAACACTGAAGCTTTCTTT
-,TRBJ1-4,TRBV2,-,CASSLAEKLFF,TGTGCCAGCAGCCTGGCCGAAAAACTGTTTTTT
TRBD1,TRBJ2-1,TRBV5-1,-,CASRTGTGIDEQFF,TGCGCCAGCAGAACCGGGACAGGGATCGATGAGCAGTTCTTC
TRBD1,TRBJ1-5,TRBV28,-,CASSPNRDRGLWSNQPQHF,TGTGCCAGCAGTCCAAACAGGGACAGGGGGCTTTGGAGCAATCAGCCCCAGCATTTT
TRBD2,TRBJ2-4,TRBV11-3,few,CASSSTSGLAKNIQYF,TGTGCCAGCAGCTCGACTAGCGGTCTAGCCAAAAACATTCAGTACTTC
-,TRBJ1-4,TRBV12-5,-,CASALVRGAGNEKLFF,TGTGCTAGTGCCTTAGTTCGGGGGGCTGGTAATGAAAAACTGTTTTTT
TRBD2,TRBJ2-1,TRBV27,-,CASWDYRSYNEQFF,TGTGCCAGCTGGGACTACCGCTCCTACAATGAGCAGTTCTTC
TRBD1,TRBJ1-1,TRBV9,-,CASSARAGTGATEAFF,TGTGCCAGCAGCGCGAGAGCCGGAACAGGGGCCACTGAAGCTTTCTTT
TRBD1,TRBJ1-1,TRBV6-4,-,CASSEGQGNTEAFF,TGTGCCAGCAGTGAGGGACAGGGGAACACTGAAGCTTTCTTT
-,TRBJ1-4,TRBV7-9,-,CASRRPEINEKLFF,TGTGCCAGCAGACGTCCGGAGATCAATGAAAAACTGTTTTTT
-,TRBJ2-3,TRBV18,-,CASSSTGSSSTDTQYF,TGTGCCAGCTCGTCCACAGGGTCCTCCAGCACAGATACGCAGTATTTT